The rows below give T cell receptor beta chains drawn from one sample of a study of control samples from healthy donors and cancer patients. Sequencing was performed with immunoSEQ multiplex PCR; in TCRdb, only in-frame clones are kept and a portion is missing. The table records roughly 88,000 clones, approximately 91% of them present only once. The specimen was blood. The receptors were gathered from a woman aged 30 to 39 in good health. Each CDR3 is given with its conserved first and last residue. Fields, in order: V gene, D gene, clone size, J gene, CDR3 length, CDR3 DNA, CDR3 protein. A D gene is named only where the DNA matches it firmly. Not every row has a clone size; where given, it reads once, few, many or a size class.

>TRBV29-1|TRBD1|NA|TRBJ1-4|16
TGCAGCGTGTTAATAGGACAGGGGGCGCCGAATGAAAAACTGTTTTTT
CSVLIGQGAPNEKLFF
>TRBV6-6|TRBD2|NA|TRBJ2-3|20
TGTGCCAGCAGTGGATCCCCGGGACTAGCGGGGGGGCGGGGCACAGATACGCAGTATTTT
CASSGSPGLAGGRGTDTQYF
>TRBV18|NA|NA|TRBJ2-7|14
TGTGCCAGCTCACCTAGTCAGGGGAGGATCGAGCAGTACTTC
CASSPSQGRIEQYF
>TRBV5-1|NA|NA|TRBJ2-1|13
TGCGCCAGCAGCTTGCCCTCCTACAATGAGCAGTTCTTC
CASSLPSYNEQFF
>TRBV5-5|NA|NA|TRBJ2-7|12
TGTGCCAGCAGCTTGGCTGAGGACGAGCAGTACTTC
CASSLAEDEQYF
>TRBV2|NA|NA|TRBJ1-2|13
TGTGCCAGCACCAGGGAAGCTAACTATGGCTACACCTTC
CASTREANYGYTF
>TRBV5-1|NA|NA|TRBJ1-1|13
TGCGCCAGCAGCTCCTACTTGAACACTGAAGCTTTCTTT
CASSSYLNTEAFF
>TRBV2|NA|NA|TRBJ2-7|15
TGTGCCAGCAGTGAATCCTCCGGGACCTCCTACGAGCAGTACTTC
CASSESSGTSYEQYF
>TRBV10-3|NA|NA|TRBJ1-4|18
TGTGCCATCAGTGAGTCGTTAGGGGATCATGCAACTAATGAAAAACTGTTTTTT
CAISESLGDHATNEKLFF
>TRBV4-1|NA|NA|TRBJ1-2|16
TGCGCCAGCAGCCAAGATCGCGGCTTAGGCGGATATGGCTACACCTTC
CASSQDRGLGGYGYTF
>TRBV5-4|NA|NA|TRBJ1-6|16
TGTGCCAGCAGCCCCGGCGGGTCAGGGTATAATTCACCCCTCCACTTT
CASSPGGSGYNSPLHF
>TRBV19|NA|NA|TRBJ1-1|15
TGTGCCAGTAGTATGCGAGGGAGGGGGGTCACTGAAGCTTTCTTT
CASSMRGRGVTEAFF
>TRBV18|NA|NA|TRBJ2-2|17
TGTGCCAGCTCACCACCCCAGCCGCCATGGGGGACCGGGGAGCTGTTTTTT
CASSPPQPPWGTGELFF
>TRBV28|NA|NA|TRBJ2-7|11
TGTGCCAGCAGGAATTATTACGAGCAGTACTTC
CASRNYYEQYF
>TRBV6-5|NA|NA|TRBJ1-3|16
TGTGCCAGCAGTTACTCGCGAGGGGGCTCTGGAAACACCATATATTTT
CASSYSRGGSGNTIYF
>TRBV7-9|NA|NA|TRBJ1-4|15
TGTGCCAGCAGCCCAGTCGAGGGGTCTAATGAAAAACTGTTTTTT
CASSPVEGSNEKLFF
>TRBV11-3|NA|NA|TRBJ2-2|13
TGTGCCAGCAGCTTAGATCATGGCGGGGAGCTGTTTTTT
CASSLDHGGELFF
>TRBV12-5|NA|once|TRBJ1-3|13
TGTGCTAGTGGCCTAGACACTGGAAACACCATATATTTT
CASGLDTGNTIYF
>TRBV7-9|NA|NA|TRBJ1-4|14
TGTGCCAGCAGCTTTCAGGGAAGTAATGAAAAACTGTTTTTT
CASSFQGSNEKLFF
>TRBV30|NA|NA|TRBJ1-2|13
TGTGCCTGGAGTGTACACGGGAACTATGGCTACACCTTC
CAWSVHGNYGYTF
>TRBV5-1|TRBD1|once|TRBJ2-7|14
TGCGCCAGCAGCTTGGTGGGACAGACCTACGAGCAGTACTTC
CASSLVGQTYEQYF
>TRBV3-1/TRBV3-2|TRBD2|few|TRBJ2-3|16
TGTGCCAGCAGCTTGAGAGGGGCGGGAGGGGGAGATACGCAGTATTTT
CASSLRGAGGGDTQYF
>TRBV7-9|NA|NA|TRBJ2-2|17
TGTGCCAGCAGCTTAGGTGCATACGGTATAGACACCGGGGAGCTGTTTTTT
CASSLGAYGIDTGELFF
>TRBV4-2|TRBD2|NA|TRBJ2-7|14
TGTGCCAGCAGCCAACCTGGACTAGGAGATGGGCAGTACTTC
CASSQPGLGDGQYF
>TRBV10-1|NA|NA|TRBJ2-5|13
TGCGCCAGCAGCATCAAGGCGGGGGAGACCCAGTACTTC
CASSIKAGETQYF
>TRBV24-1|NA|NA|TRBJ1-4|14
TGTGCCACCAGTGACCCCAGGGGAAACGAAAAACTGTTTTTT
CATSDPRGNEKLFF
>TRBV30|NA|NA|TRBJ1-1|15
TGTGCCTGGAGGCCAAACTTAATACCCAACACTGAAGCTTTCTTT
CAWRPNLIPNTEAFF
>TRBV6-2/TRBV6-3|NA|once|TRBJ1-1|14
TGTGCCAGCAGCCTCAGGGCGACGGACACTGAAGCTTTCTTT
CASSLRATDTEAFF
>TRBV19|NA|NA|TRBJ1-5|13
TGTGCCAGTAGTAAGGACAGCTATCAGCCCCAGCATTTT
CASSKDSYQPQHF
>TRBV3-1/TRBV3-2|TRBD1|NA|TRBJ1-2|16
TGTGCCAGCAGTCAGGGACAGGGGGGGCTTAACTATGGCTACACCTTC
CASSQGQGGLNYGYTF
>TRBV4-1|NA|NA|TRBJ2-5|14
TGCGCCAGCAGCCAAGAGAGGCTAGAAGAGACCCAGTACTTC
CASSQERLEETQYF
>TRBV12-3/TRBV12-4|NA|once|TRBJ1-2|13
TGTGCCAGCAGCCTAGGGGCGCTTACGGGCTACACCTTC
CASSLGALTGYTF
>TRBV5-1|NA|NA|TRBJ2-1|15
TGCGCCAGCAGCTTGGACTGGAGCTCCTACAATGAGCAGTTCTTC
CASSLDWSSYNEQFF
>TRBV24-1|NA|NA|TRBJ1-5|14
TGTGCCACCCAATACGGTAACAGCAATCAGCCCCAGCATTTT
CATQYGNSNQPQHF
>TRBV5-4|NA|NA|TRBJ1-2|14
TGTGCCAGCAGCTTGGCGGGCAGGAACTATGGCTACACCTTC
CASSLAGRNYGYTF
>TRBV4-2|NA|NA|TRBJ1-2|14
TGTGCCAGCAGCCAAGATTCCAGAACCTATGGCTACACCTTC
CASSQDSRTYGYTF
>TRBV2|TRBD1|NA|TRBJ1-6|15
TGTGCCAGCCTCTCCCCGGGGACAGGGGGTTCACCCCTCCACTTT
CASLSPGTGGSPLHF
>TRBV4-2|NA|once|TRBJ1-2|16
TGTGCCAGCAGCCTCCATCGGGTACAGGCAAAGGGTGGCTACACCTTC
CASSLHRVQAKGGYTF
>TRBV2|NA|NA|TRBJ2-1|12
TGTGCCAGCAGTGACACCTACAATGAGCAGTTCTTC
CASSDTYNEQFF
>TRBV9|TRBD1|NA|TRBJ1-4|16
TGTGCCAGCAGCGTAGGGGGGACAGGGTCTAATGAAAAACTGTTTTTT
CASSVGGTGSNEKLFF
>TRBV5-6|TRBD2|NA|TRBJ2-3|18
TGTGCCAGCAGCTTGGTCGGTAGCGGGGGGGCCATCGCAGATACGCAGTATTTT
CASSLVGSGGAIADTQYF
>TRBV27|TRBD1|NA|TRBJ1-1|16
TGTGCCAGCAGTTTATCACGACAGGGCGTTAACACTGAAGCTTTCTTT
CASSLSRQGVNTEAFF
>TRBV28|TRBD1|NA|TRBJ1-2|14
TGTGCCAGCAGTTTGGATAGGGGGCAGGGTGGCTACACCTTC
CASSLDRGQGGYTF
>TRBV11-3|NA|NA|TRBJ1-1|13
TGTGCCAGCAGCCTAGACAGGAACACTGAAGCTTTCTTT
CASSLDRNTEAFF